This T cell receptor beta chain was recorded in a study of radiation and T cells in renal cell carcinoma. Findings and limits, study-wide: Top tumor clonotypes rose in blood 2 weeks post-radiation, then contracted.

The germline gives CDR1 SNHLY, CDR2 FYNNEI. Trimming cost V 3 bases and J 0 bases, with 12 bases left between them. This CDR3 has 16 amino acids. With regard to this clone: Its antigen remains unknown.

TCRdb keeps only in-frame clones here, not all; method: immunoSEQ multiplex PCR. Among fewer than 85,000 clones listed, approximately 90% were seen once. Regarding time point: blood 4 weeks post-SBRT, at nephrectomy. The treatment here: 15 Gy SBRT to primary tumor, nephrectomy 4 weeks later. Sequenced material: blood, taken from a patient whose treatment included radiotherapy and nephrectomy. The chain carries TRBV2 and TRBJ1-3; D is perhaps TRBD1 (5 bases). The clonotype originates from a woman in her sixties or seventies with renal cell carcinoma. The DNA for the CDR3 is TGTGCCAGCAGTGAGGGAGGGGCCAGCTCTGGAAACACCATATATTTT. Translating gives CASSEGGASSGNTIYF.